The 18 T cell receptor beta chains given below trace back to one sample, sequenced in a study of blood T cell repertoires in COVID-19. The protocol was immunoSEQ multiplex PCR, while the TCRdb copy is restricted to in-frame clones and leaves out a portion. The table lists 90,000 to 120,000 clones, around 89% of them singletons. Sequencing was carried out using peripheral blood. All receptors derive from a man aged 35-49 years with active or convalescent COVID-19.

In this sample, this clone turned up once. V and J are TRBV7-7 and TRBJ2-1; D possibly corresponds to TRBD2 (6 bases). This CDR3 region has 15 residues. CDR1 is SSHAT, CDR2 FNYEAQ, per germline (reference sequence). V shed 1 base and J shed 0 bases, with 7 bases lying between them. As DNA, the CDR3 is TGTGCCAGCAGCTTAGGCGGGGACTCCTACAATGAGCAGTTCTTC. Amino acid sequence: CASSLGGDSYNEQFF.

The count of this clone is one. V usage is TRBV7-9 and J usage is TRBJ2-7; 11 nucleotides match TRBD2. The germline V gene has CDR1 SEHNR and CDR2 FQNEAQ (reference sequence). The junction had 17 bases not matched to a gene; V was cut back by 5 bases and J by 5 bases. The CDR3 spans 18 residues. This CDR3 is CASSPRPGLAVLGHEQYF. CDR3 nucleotides: TGTGCCAGCAGCCCACGCCCGGGACTAGCGGTACTAGGGCACGAGCAGTACTTC. The complete variable domain, with remaining parts taken from reference TRBV7-9 and TRBJ2-7, reads DTGVSQNPRHKITKRGQNVTFRCDPISEHNRLYWYRQTLGQGPEFLTYFQNEAQLEKSRLLSDRFSAERPKGSFSTLEIQRTEQGDSAMYLCASSPRPGLAVLGHEQYFGPGTRLTVT.

V is TRBV10-2 and J is TRBJ2-5; D is undetermined. This CDR3 contains 12 residues. The V gene's germline CDR1 is WSHSY and CDR2 SAAADI. The germline V and J ends were trimmed by 4 bases and 5 bases, with 8 bases remaining between them. The CDR3 DNA sequence: TGCGCCAGCAGTGTTTCGGGTGAGACCCAGTACTTC. This codes for CASSVSGETQYF.

The chain is built from TRBV19 and TRBJ2-7; D perhaps matches TRBD1 (5 bases). Germline V lookup: CDR1 LNHDA, CDR2 SQIVND (reference sequence). V was clipped by 0 bases and J by 2 bases, with 11 bases between them. The CDR3 sequence is 15 residues long. The CDR3 DNA follows: TGTGCCAGTAGTATAGACGACAGTTCGGCCTACGAGCAGTACTTC. This gives the protein CASSIDDSSAYEQYF.

This clone was counted a single time. This sequence joins TRBV21-1 and TRBJ2-1; the DNA was not compared with TRBD2, the D call given in the table. TRBV21-1 is classified as a pseudogene. The CDR3 has 17 amino acids. The CDR3 DNA reads as TGTGCCAGCAGCAAATTTGGGACTAGCGGGCCCATTGGTGAGCAGTTCTTC. Its protein product is CASSKFGTSGPIGEQFF.

The chain joins TRBV18 to TRBJ2-1; D remains unclear. Trimming shortened V by 3 bases and J by 5 bases, and 14 bases separated the two germline ends. CDR3 length: 15 amino acids. Germline V gene data show CDR1 as KGHSH and CDR2 as LQKENI. The CDR3 sequence is CASSPRVLSNNEQFF. The CDR3 DNA sequence: TGTGCCAGCTCACCTCGCGTCCTTTCGAACAATGAGCAGTTCTTC. Based on the CDR3 plus reference TRBV18 and TRBJ2-1, the full variable domain is NAGVMQNPRHLVRRRGQEARLRCSPMKGHSHVYWYRQLPEEGLKFMVYLQKENIIDESGMPKERFSAEFPKEGPSILRIQQVVRGDSAAYFCASSPRVLSNNEQFFGPGTRLTVL.

This rearrangement joins TRBV7-9 to TRBJ1-2; D not certain. The germline V gene encodes CDR1 SEHNR and CDR2 FQNEAQ (reference sequence). V lost 4 bases, J lost 8 bases, and 17 bases lay in between. This CDR3 is 14 amino acids long. CDR3 nucleotide sequence: TGTGCCAGCAGCTCCGGAACTACCCCAGAAGGCTACACCTTC. This codes for CASSSGTTPEGYTF.

The V gene is TRBV7-2, the J gene TRBJ1-5, with D hard to call. This CDR3 comprises 13 residues. V lost 5 bases and J 7 bases, leaving 12 bases between the germline ends. Germline CDR1 and CDR2: SGHTA and FQGNSA. CDR3 sequence reads: CASSPTTGQPQHF. The CDR3 DNA reads TGTGCCAGCAGCCCCACGACCGGGCAGCCCCAGCATTTT.

The chain combines TRBV18 with TRBJ2-5; D unresolved. V was shortened by 6 bases and J by 3 bases, with 5 bases between the two germline ends. The CDR3 totals 11 residues. In germline, CDR1 is KGHSH, CDR2 LQKENI. As DNA, the CDR3 is TGTGCCAGCTCTGTCAAAGAGACCCAGTACTTC. The encoded protein is CASSVKETQYF.

For the CDR3, the DNA is TGTGCCGGTTACGACACCGACACTGAAGCTTTCTTT. It encodes CAGYDTDTEAFF. The rearrangement uses TRBV6-5 and TRBJ1-1; unclear D gene. CDR1 and CDR2 (germline): MNHEY, SVGAGI. The CDR3 is 12 amino acids. V shed 11 bases and J shed 3 bases, with 13 bases lying between them.

V and J are TRBV28 and TRBJ2-5, with D possibly TRBD1 on 6 matching bases. The V gene lost 6 bases and the J gene lost 2 bases, with 16 bases spanning the gap. Per the germline V gene, CDR1 is MDHEN and CDR2 is SYDVKM. The CDR3 runs 15 residues. CDR3 residues: CASSRPQGWQETQYF. Here the CDR3 DNA reads TGTGCCAGCAGCCGACCTCAGGGGTGGCAAGAGACCCAGTACTTC.

There are a few counts of this clone. The rearrangement joins TRBV19 to TRBJ2-7; 8 bases are shared with TRBD2. The CDR3 length is 14 residues. Germline CDR1 LNHDA, CDR2 SQIVND (reference sequence). With 1 base clipped from V and 4 bases from J, the junction kept 3 bases outside the gene matches. As DNA, the CDR3 is TGTGCCAGTAGTATAGCGGGAGGGCTGTACGAGCAGTACTTC. Translation: CASSIAGGLYEQYF. The entire variable domain, with the rest obtained from reference TRBV19 and TRBJ2-7, is as follows: DGGITQSPKYLFRKEGQNVTLSCEQNLNHDAMYWYRQDPGQGLRLIYYSQIVNDFQKGDIAEGYSVSREKKESFPLTVTSAQKNPTAFYLCASSIAGGLYEQYFGPGTRLTVT.

V and J are TRBV28 and TRBJ2-7, with D unclear. Germline V lookup: CDR1 MDHEN, CDR2 SYDVKM. The CDR3 has 12 residues. The V and J ends lost 2 bases and 6 bases respectively, with 8 bases between them. CDR3 region: CASSLRPGEQYF. CDR3 in DNA: TGTGCCAGCAGTTTAAGACCGGGCGAGCAGTACTTC.

The chain uses TRBV6-2 or TRBV6-3 and TRBJ2-1; 9 bases are shared with TRBD2. Germline values: CDR1 MNHEY, CDR2 SVGEGT. CDR3 length: 16 amino acids. Trimming at V came to 2 bases and at J to 2 bases, leaving 4 bases not matched to a gene. CDR3 coding DNA: TGTGCCAGCAGTTACCCGACTAGCGGTCCCTACAATGAGCAGTTCTTC. Translating it yields CASSYPTSGPYNEQFF.

This chain connects TRBV30 to TRBJ1-1; the match to TRBD1 covers 7 bases. Germline V gene sequence: CDR1 GTSNPN, CDR2 SVGIG (reference sequence). The V gene end was trimmed by 1 base and the J gene end by 3 bases; junction bases not matched to a gene: 5. This CDR3 comprises 14 residues. As DNA, the CDR3 is TGTGCCTGGAGTGACGGCGGACAGGACACTGAAGCTTTCTTT. Protein product: CAWSDGGQDTEAFF.

The chain joins TRBV7-8 to TRBJ2-2, with 9 bases fitting TRBD2. Germline V lookup: CDR1 SGHVS, CDR2 FQNEAQ. CDR3 size: 16 residues. The J segment lost 2 bases and the V segment lost 4 bases, leaving 5 bases of the junction unmatched. Here the CDR3 reads CASSSGSGGNTGELFF. The CDR3 DNA reads as TGTGCCAGCAGCTCCGGTAGCGGGGGAAACACCGGGGAGCTGTTTTTT.

Only one count was recorded for this clone. V is TRBV4-3 and J is TRBJ1-1; 7 bases are shared with TRBD1. Trimming cost V 5 bases and J 3 bases; bases outside gene matches: 6. CDR3 length: 14 amino acids. Germline lookup yields CDR1 LGHNA and CDR2 YSLEER. CDR3 sequence (DNA): TGCGCCAGCAGCTCCCGACAGGGCGACACTGAAGCTTTCTTT. It specifies CASSSRQGDTEAFF.

This rearrangement joins TRBV9 to TRBJ1-5, with unresolved D. The CDR3 spans 14 residues. CDR1 and CDR2 (germline): SGDLS, YYNGEE. Trimming removed 4 bases from V and 3 bases from J, with 11 bases in between. CDR3 residues: CASSKEGTNQPQHF. The CDR3 DNA sequence: TGTGCCAGCAGCAAGGAGGGAACCAATCAGCCCCAGCATTTT.